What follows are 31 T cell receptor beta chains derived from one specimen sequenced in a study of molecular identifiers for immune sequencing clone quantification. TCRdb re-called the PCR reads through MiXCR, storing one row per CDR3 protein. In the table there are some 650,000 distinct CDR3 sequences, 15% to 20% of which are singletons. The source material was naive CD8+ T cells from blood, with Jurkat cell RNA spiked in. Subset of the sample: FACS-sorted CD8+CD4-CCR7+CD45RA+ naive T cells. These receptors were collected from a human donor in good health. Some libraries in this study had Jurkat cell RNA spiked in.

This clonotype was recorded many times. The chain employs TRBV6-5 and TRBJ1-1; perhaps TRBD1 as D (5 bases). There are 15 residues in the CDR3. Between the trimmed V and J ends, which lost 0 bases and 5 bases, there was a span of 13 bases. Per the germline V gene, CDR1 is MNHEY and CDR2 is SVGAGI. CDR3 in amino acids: CASSYSGTSRTEAFF. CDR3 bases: TGTGCCAGCAGTTACTCGGGGACGAGCAGGACTGAAGCTTTCTTT.

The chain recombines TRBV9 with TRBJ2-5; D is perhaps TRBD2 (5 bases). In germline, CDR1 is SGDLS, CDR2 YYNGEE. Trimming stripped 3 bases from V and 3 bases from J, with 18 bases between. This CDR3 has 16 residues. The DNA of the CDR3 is TGTGCCAGCAGCGCCGGGGTAACAACCCCAAAAGAGACCCAGTACTTC. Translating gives CASSAGVTTPKETQYF.

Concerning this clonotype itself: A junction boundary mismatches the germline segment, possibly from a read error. The CDR3 DNA sequence: TGCGCCTGCAGCTATTTGAGTGGGGCCAACGTCCTGACTTTC. Its translation is CACSYLSGANVLTF. The genes are TRBV5-1 and TRBJ2-6; D unresolved. CDR1 SGHRS and CDR2 YFSETQ come from the germline V gene. The CDR3 is 14 amino acids. The full variable domain, completed using reference TRBV5-1 and TRBJ2-6, is KAGVTQTPRYLIKTRGQQVTLSCSPISGHRSVSWYQQTPGQGLQFLFEYFSETQRNKGNFPGRFSGRQFSNSRSEMNVSTLELGDSALYLCACSYLSGANVLTFGAGSRLTVL.

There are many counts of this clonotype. CDR3 loop: CASSLVRPTSGGYEQYF. CDR3 nucleotide sequence: TGTGCCAGCAGTTTAGTACGCCCGACTAGCGGGGGATACGAGCAGTACTTC. V and J are TRBV27 and TRBJ2-7; 12 bases are shared with TRBD2. After removal of 2 bases from V and 4 bases from J, the junction contained 9 bases not matched to a gene. CDR1 and CDR2 from the germline V gene are MNHEY and SMNVEV (reference sequence). The CDR3 sequence is 17 residues long.

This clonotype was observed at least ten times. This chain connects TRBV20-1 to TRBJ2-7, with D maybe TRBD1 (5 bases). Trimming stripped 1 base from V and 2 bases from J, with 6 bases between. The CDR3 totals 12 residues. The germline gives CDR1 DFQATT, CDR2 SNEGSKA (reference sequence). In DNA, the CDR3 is TGCAGTGCTAGAGGACAGACCTACGAGCAGTACTTC. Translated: CSARGQTYEQYF.

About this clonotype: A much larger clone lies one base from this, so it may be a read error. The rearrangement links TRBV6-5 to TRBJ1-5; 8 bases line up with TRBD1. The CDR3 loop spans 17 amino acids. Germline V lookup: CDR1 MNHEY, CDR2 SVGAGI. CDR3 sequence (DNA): TGTGCCAGCAGTTACTCAACCGTAAGGACAGGGAATCAGCCCAAGCATTTT. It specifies CASSYSTVRTGNQPKHF.

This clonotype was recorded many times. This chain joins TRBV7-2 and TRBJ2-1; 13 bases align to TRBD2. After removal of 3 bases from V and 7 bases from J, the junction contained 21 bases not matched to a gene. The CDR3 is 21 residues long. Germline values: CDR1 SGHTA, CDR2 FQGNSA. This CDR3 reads CASSFPLRESRTSGGWNEQFF. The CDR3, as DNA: TGTGCCAGCAGCTTCCCCTTGCGTGAAAGTAGGACTAGCGGGGGTTGGAATGAGCAGTTCTTC.

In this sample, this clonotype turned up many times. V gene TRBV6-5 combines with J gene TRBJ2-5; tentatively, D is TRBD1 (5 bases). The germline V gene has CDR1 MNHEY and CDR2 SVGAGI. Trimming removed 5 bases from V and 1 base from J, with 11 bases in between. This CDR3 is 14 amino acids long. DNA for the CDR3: TGTGCCAGCAGTACCAGACAGATCCAAGAGACCCAGTACTTC. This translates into CASSTRQIQETQYF.

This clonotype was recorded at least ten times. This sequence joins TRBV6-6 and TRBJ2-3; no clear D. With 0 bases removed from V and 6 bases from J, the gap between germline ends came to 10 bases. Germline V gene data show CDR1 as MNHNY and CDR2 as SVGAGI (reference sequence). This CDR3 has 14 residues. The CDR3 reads CASSYSPGLDTQYF. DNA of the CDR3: TGTGCCAGCAGTTACTCCCCGGGCTTGGATACGCAGTATTTT.

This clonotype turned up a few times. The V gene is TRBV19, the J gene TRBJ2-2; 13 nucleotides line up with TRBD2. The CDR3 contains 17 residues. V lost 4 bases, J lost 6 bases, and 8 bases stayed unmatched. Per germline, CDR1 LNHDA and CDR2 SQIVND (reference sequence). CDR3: CASSTGLAGVWAGELFF. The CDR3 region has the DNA TGTGCCAGTAGTACAGGACTAGCGGGAGTTTGGGCCGGGGAGCTGTTTTTT.

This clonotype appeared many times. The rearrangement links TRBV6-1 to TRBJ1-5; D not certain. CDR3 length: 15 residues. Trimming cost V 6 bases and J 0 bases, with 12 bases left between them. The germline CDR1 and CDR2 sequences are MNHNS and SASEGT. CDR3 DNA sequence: TGTGCCAGCAGAGGATTCGGAAGTAGCAATCAGCCCCAGCATTTT. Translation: CASRGFGSSNQPQHF.

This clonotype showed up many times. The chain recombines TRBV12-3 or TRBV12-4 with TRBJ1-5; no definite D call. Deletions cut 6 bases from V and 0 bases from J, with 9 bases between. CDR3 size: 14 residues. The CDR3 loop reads CASRGEYSNQPQHF. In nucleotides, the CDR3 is TGTGCCAGCAGGGGAGAGTATAGCAATCAGCCCCAGCATTTT.

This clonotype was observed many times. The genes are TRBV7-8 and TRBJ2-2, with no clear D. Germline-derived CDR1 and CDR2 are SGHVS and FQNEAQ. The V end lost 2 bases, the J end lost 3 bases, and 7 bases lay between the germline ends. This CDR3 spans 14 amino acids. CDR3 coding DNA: TGTGCCAGCAGCTTATATAAGTACACCGGGGAGCTGTTTTTT. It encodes CASSLYKYTGELFF.

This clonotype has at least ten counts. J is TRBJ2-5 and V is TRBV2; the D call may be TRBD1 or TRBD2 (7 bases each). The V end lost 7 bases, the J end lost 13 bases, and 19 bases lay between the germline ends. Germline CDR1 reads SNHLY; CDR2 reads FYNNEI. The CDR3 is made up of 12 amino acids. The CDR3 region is CASIWEGQKRYF. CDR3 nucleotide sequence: TGTGCCAGCATATGGGAGGGACAGAAACGGTACTTC.

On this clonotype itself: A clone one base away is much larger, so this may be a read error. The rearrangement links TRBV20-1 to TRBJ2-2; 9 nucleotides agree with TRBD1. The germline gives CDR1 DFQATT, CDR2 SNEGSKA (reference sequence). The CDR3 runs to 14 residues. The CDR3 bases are TGCGGTGCTAGAGAGACAGGGGGCACCGGGGAGCTGTTTTTT. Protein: CGARETGGTGELFF.

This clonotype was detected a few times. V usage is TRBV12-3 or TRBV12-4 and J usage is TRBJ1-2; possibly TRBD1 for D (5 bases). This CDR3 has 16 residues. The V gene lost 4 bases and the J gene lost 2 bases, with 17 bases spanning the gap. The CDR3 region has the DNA TGTGCCAGCAGTTCCGGGACTTATCTACCAAACTATGGCTACACCTTC. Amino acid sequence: CASSSGTYLPNYGYTF.

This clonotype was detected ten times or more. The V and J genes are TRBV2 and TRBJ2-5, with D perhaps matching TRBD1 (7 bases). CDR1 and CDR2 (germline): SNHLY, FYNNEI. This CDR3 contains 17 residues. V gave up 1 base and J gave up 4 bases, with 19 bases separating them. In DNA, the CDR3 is TGTGCCAGCAGTGAAGGGTGGACAGGCGCAGCGGGAGAGACCCAGTACTTC. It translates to CASSEGWTGAAGETQYF.

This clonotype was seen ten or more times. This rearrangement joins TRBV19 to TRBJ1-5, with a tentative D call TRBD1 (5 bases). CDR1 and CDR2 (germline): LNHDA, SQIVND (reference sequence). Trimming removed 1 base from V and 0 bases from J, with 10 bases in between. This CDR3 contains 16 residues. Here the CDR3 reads CASSIGTGLSNQPQHF. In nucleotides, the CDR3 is TGTGCCAGTAGTATAGGAACAGGTCTTAGCAATCAGCCCCAGCATTTT.

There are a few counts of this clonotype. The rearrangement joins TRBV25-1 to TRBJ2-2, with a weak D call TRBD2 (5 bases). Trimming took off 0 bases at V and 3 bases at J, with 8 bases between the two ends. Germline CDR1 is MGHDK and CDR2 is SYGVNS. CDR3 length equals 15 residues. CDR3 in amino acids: CASSEYKLDTGELFF. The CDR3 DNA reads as TGTGCCAGCAGTGAATATAAACTAGACACCGGGGAGCTGTTTTTT. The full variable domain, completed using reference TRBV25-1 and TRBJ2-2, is EADIYQTPRYLVIGTGKKITLECSQTMGHDKMYWYQQDPGMELHLIHYSYGVNSTEKGDLSSESTVSRIRTEHFPLTLESARPSHTSQYLCASSEYKLDTGELFFGEGSRLTVL.

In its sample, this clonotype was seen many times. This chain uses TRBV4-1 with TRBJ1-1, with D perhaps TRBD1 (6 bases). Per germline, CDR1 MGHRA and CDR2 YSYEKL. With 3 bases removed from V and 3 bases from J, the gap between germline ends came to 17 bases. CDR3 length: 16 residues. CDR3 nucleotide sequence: TGCGCCAGCAGCCAGAGTGAAGGGGGATTTGACACTGAAGCTTTCTTT. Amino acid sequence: CASSQSEGGFDTEAFF.

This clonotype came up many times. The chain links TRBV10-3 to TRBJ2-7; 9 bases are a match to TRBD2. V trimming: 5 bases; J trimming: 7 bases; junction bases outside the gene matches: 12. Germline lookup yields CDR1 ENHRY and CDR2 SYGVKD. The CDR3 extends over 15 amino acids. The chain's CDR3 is CAISLGLASHSEQYF. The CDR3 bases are TGTGCCATCAGTCTTGGACTAGCGAGCCACTCAGAGCAGTACTTC.

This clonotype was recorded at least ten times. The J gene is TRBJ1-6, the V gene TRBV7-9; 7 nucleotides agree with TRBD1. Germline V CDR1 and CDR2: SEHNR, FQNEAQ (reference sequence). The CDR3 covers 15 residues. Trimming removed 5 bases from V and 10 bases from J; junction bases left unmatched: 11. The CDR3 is CASSPTTGVGSPLHF. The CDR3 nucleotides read TGTGCCAGCAGCCCGACTACAGGGGTGGGGTCACCCCTCCACTTT.

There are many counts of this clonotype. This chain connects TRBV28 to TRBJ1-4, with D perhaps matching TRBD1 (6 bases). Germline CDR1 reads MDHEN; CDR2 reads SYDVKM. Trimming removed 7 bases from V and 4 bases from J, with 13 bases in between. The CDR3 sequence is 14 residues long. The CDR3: CASNFGQYNEKLFF. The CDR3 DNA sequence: TGTGCCAGCAATTTCGGACAGTATAATGAAAAACTGTTTTTT.

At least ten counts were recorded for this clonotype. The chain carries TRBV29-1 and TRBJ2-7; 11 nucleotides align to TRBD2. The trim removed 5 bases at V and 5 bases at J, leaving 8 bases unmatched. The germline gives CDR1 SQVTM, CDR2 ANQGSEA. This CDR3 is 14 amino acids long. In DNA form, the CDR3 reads TGCAGCGTTCCTGGGGGACTAGCGGTAGACGAGCAGTACTTC. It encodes CSVPGGLAVDEQYF.

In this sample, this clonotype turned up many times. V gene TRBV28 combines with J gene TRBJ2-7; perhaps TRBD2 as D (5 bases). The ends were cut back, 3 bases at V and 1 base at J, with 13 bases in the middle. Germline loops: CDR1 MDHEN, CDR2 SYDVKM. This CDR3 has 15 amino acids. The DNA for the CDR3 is TGTGCCAGCAGTTTTCGCGGGCGTAAATCCTACGAGCAGTACTTC. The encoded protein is CASSFRGRKSYEQYF.

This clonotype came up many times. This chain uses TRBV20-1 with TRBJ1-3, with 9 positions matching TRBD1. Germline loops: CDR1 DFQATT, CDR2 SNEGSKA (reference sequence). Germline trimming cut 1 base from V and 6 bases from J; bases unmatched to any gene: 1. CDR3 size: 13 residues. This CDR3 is CSARAQGANTIYF. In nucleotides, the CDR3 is TGCAGTGCTAGAGCACAGGGGGCAAACACCATATATTTT.

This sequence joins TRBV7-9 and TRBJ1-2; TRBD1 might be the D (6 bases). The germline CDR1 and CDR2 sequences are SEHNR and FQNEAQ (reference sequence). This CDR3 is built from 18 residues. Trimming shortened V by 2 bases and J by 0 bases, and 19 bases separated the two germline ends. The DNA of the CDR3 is TGTGCCAGCAGCTTACGGTGGACAGAGGGGGAACCTAACTATGGCTACACCTTC. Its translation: CASSLRWTEGEPNYGYTF.

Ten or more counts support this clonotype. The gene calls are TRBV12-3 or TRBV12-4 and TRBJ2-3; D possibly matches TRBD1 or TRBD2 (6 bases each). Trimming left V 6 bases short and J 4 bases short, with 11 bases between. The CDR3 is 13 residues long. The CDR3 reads CASSFGGPDTQYF. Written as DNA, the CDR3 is TGTGCCAGCAGCTTCGGGGGCCCAGATACGCAGTATTTT.

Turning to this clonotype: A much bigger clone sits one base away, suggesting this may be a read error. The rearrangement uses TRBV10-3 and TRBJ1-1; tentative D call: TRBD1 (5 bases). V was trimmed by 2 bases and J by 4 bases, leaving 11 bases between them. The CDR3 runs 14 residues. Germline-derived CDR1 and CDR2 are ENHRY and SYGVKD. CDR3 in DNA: TGTGCCATCAGTGAGGGGGGGGTCAGCACTGAAGCTTTCTTT. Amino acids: CAISEGGVSTEAFF.

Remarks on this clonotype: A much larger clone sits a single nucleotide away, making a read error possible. The DNA of the CDR3 is TGTGCCGGCAGGGTGACAGTCAATGAAAAACTGTTTTTT. Residues: CAGRVTVNEKLFF. The chain joins TRBV27 to TRBJ1-4; a weak D match, TRBD1 (5 bases). This CDR3 has 13 residues. CDR1 is MNHEY and CDR2 is SMNVEV in the germline V gene (reference sequence).

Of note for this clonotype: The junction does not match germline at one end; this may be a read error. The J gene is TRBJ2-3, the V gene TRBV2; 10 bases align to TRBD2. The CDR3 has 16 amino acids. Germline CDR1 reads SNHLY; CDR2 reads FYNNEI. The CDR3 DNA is TGTGCCAGTAGTGACGTACTAGCGGGGAGCACAGATGCGCAGTATTTT. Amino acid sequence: CASSDVLAGSTDAQYF.